One T cell receptor beta chain is described in this entry. As processed by the authors: Estimated nucleated cell counts came from reference gene primer amplification. The protocol was immunoSEQ multiplex PCR, while the TCRdb copy is restricted to in-frame clones and leaves out a portion. That table supplies the V and J calls and clone size; D and trimming were determined from the DNA. The profile shows 40,000 to 60,000 clones, approximately 81% of them singletons. V lost 0 bases, J lost 7 bases, and 2 bases stayed unmatched. This CDR3 region has 15 residues. Germline CDR1 and CDR2: LNHDA and SQIVND (reference sequence). The sample originates from a study of blood T cell repertoires in COVID-19. Study-level background: PBMCs, B-cell-depleted T cells, or T cells provided the cDNA or gDNA that made up the material.

The sample consisted of peripheral blood. This chain joins TRBV19 and TRBJ2-1; 11 bases align to TRBD1. The source of this sequence is a woman aged 55-75 years with acute or convalescent COVID-19. CDR3 DNA: TGTGCCAGTAGTATAGAAGGACAGGGGGCAAATGAGCAGTTCTTC. Translation: CASSIEGQGANEQFF.